This T cell receptor beta chain was observed in a study of shared clonotypes between healthy human individuals. Researchers ran the assay at a deep level. Sequenced by immunoSEQ multiplex PCR; TCRdb stores in-frame clones only, minus some. The sample holds some 1.4 million clones, roughly 96% seen once. The J segment lost 2 bases and the V segment lost 5 bases, leaving 4 bases of the junction unmatched. The CDR3 loop spans 13 amino acids. Germline V gives CDR1 SGHRS, CDR2 YFSETQ. This clonotype originated in a man younger than 40 in good health. Specimen: naive CD4+ T cells sorted from blood. Subset of the sample: CD45RA+ positively selected. V usage is TRBV5-1 and J usage is TRBJ2-7; 7 nucleotides line up with TRBD2. The CDR3 spells CASRIGGTYEQYF. The CDR3 DNA reads as TGCGCCAGCAGAATCGGGGGGACCTACGAGCAGTACTTC. Supplemented by reference TRBV5-1 and TRBJ2-7, the full variable domain reads KAGVTQTPRYLIKTRGQQVTLSCSPISGHRSVSWYQQTPGQGLQFLFEYFSETQRNKGNFPGRFSGRQFSNSRSEMNVSTLELGDSALYLCASRIGGTYEQYFGPGTRLTVT.